This TCR beta chain was recorded in a study of T cells expressing NK-cell markers. Study information: In sorted CD3+CD56+NKG2C+, CD3+CD56+NKG2C- and CD3+CD56-NKG2C+ T cells, TCR beta repertoires were obtained.

A remark on this clonotype: Its antigen is unknown.

The CDR3 sequence is 14 residues long. TCRdb derives one entry per CDR3 protein from the 5' RACE reads, leaving out DNA. This sample's table reports about 460,000 distinct CDR3 sequences. Study-level results: Evidence did not settle whether expanded NKG2C+ T cell clones targeted HCMV. Once again these clonotypes came out on top in the CD3+CD56-NKG2C+ fraction of several donors.

The specimen sequenced was blood T cells: a sorted CD56 or NKG2C T cell subset, CD4+ or CD8+ T cells, or bulk PBMC T cells (not recorded which). This TCR came from a woman aged 45 to 65 in good health. The chain has TRBV12-3 or TRBV12-4 and TRBJ1-6; TCRdb names TRBD1, which stays unverified in the absence of DNA. The CDR3 spells CASSFVAGGEALHF.